A selection of T cell receptor beta chains follows, all from one sample in a study of breast tumors, draining lymph nodes, adjacent tissues. TCRdb called the multiplex PCR reads again in MiXCR, with one record for every CDR3 protein. The sample includes some 19,000 distinct CDR3 sequences, around 50% of them seen just once. Material for sequencing was breast tumor tissue. These receptors originate from a female donor with breast cancer. Some clones in this sample may be carry-over from other donors' samples. The CDR3 runs from the conserved cysteine through the conserved F or W. The order of the fields is J gene, clone size, D gene, V gene, CDR3 DNA, CDR3 protein. D genes are given only for firm matches. The size of a clone is reported for some rows only, either as once, few or many, or as a class for expanded clones.

j_gene: TRBJ2-2
abundance: .
d_gene: .
v_gene: TRBV15
CDR3nt: TGTGCCACCAGCAGGACCGGGGAGCTGTTTTTT
CDR3aa: CATSRTGELFF

j_gene: TRBJ2-1
abundance: .
d_gene: TRBD2
v_gene: TRBV20-1
CDR3nt: TGCAGTGCCCCTCTAGCGGGAGAACGTGAGCAGTTCTTC
CDR3aa: CSAPLAGEREQFF

j_gene: TRBJ1-4
abundance: .
d_gene: .
v_gene: TRBV5-1
CDR3nt: TGCGCCAGCAGCTTAACCGGGGGGGACGGAGAAAAACTGTTTTTT
CDR3aa: CASSLTGGDGEKLFF

j_gene: TRBJ2-7
abundance: many
d_gene: .
v_gene: TRBV9
CDR3nt: TGTGCCAGCAGCGTAGAAGGGGGTCGGGAACTGAAAAACTACGAGCAGTACTTC
CDR3aa: CASSVEGGRELKNYEQYF

j_gene: TRBJ2-2
abundance: .
d_gene: TRBD2
v_gene: TRBV20-1
CDR3nt: TGCAGTGCAACCACCGGGACTAGCGGGATTAGCGGGGAGCTGTTTTTT
CDR3aa: CSATTGTSGISGELFF

j_gene: TRBJ1-4
abundance: .
d_gene: TRBD1
v_gene: TRBV2
CDR3nt: TGTGCCAGCAGAGATAGACAGGGGGCTGAAAAACTGTTTTTT
CDR3aa: CASRDRQGAEKLFF

j_gene: TRBJ2-3
abundance: .
d_gene: TRBD2
v_gene: TRBV20-1
CDR3nt: TGCAGTCTTGCTGGTGCGGGAGAGGCAGATACGCAGTATTTT
CDR3aa: CSLAGAGEADTQYF

j_gene: TRBJ2-4
abundance: many
d_gene: .
v_gene: TRBV19
CDR3nt: TGTGCCAGTAGCCTCCATGAGGACCGCATTCAGTACTTC
CDR3aa: CASSLHEDRIQYF

j_gene: TRBJ2-7
abundance: .
d_gene: .
v_gene: TRBV7-6
CDR3nt: TGTGCCAGCAGCTTCCTCACAGGAGCCTGCTACTACTACGAGCAGTACTTC
CDR3aa: CASSFLTGACYYYEQYF

j_gene: TRBJ2-3
abundance: .
d_gene: .
v_gene: TRBV11-3
CDR3nt: TGTGCCAGCAGCTTAGGAGTAGCGGAAAGCACAGATACGCAGTATTTT
CDR3aa: CASSLGVAESTDTQYF

j_gene: TRBJ2-7
abundance: .
d_gene: .
v_gene: TRBV5-5
CDR3nt: TGTGCCAGCAGCTTTTTTCTCTCGGGCCCCTACGAGCAGTACTTC
CDR3aa: CASSFFLSGPYEQYF

j_gene: TRBJ2-1
abundance: .
d_gene: .
v_gene: TRBV5-1
CDR3nt: .
CDR3aa: CASSQTSVYFCAISELIASEQFF

j_gene: TRBJ2-1
abundance: once
d_gene: TRBD1
v_gene: TRBV7-7
CDR3nt: TGTGCTAGCAGCTTAGAACCGGGACAGGTCTACAATGAGCAGTTCTTC
CDR3aa: CASSLEPGQVYNEQFF

j_gene: TRBJ1-6
abundance: many
d_gene: .
v_gene: TRBV28
CDR3nt: TGTGCCAGCACCCCAGGGTCTTCCCCCTATAATTCACCCCTCCACTTT
CDR3aa: CASTPGSSPYNSPLHF

j_gene: TRBJ2-3
abundance: once
d_gene: .
v_gene: TRBV5-1
CDR3nt: TGCGCCAGCAGTCCAGATACGCAGTATTTT
CDR3aa: CASSPDTQYF

j_gene: TRBJ2-1
abundance: many
d_gene: .
v_gene: TRBV12-3/TRBV12-4
CDR3nt: TGTGCCAGCAGTTTGGGGGGGCTGGGTGAGCAGTTCTTC
CDR3aa: CASSLGGLGEQFF

j_gene: TRBJ2-3
abundance: .
d_gene: TRBD2
v_gene: TRBV13
CDR3nt: TGTGCCAGCAGCGTTACTAGCGACACAGATACGCAGTATTTC
CDR3aa: CASSVTSDTDTQYF

j_gene: TRBJ2-3
abundance: large
d_gene: TRBD1
v_gene: TRBV7-2
CDR3nt: TGTGCCAGCAGCCTCCGACAGGGTGGGTCGCAAGATACGCAGTATTTT
CDR3aa: CASSLRQGGSQDTQYF

j_gene: TRBJ2-1
abundance: .
d_gene: .
v_gene: TRBV20-1
CDR3nt: TGCAGTGCTAGTAGTTCGGAACTAGCAGGATACAATGAGCAGTTCTTC
CDR3aa: CSASSSELAGYNEQFF

j_gene: TRBJ1-2
abundance: many
d_gene: TRBD1
v_gene: TRBV6-5
CDR3nt: TGTGCCAGCGGCGGGACAGGGAACACCTATGGCTACACCTTC
CDR3aa: CASGGTGNTYGYTF